These 19 T cell receptor beta chains originate from one sample sequenced in a study of blood T cell repertoires in COVID-19. Clones were read by immunoSEQ multiplex PCR, and TCRdb kept only the in-frame ones, dropping some. The data contain some 180,000 clones, 84% of them singletons. The material sequenced was peripheral blood. The receptors were gathered from a woman at least 80 years old with COVID-19, enrolled during active disease.

The chain links TRBV19 to TRBJ1-2; 8 bases map to TRBD1. The ends lost 3 bases at V and 10 bases at J; junction bases unmatched: 10. The CDR3 consists of 14 residues. Germline-derived CDR1 and CDR2 are LNHDA and SQIVND (reference sequence). The CDR3 nucleotides are TGTGCCAGTAGTATGTTCCGGGACAGGCCGACCTACACCTTC. Its protein is CASSMFRDRPTYTF. Filled out from reference TRBV19 and TRBJ1-2, the complete variable domain reads DGGITQSPKYLFRKEGQNVTLSCEQNLNHDAMYWYRQDPGQGLRLIYYSQIVNDFQKGDIAEGYSVSREKKESFPLTVTSAQKNPTAFYLCASSMFRDRPTYTFGSGTRLTVV.

The CDR3 sequence is CASSGLDWVTGELFF. DNA for the CDR3: TGTGCCAGCAGTGGGTTAGACTGGGTCACCGGGGAGCTGTTTTTT. The chain is built from TRBV6-4 and TRBJ2-2; no clear D gene. This CDR3 region has 15 residues. Germline CDR1 is MRHNA and CDR2 is SNTAGT. The V end was cut by 4 bases, the J end by 4 bases, with 13 bases between.

V and J are TRBV25-1 and TRBJ2-1; TRBD1 is a possible D gene (6 bases). Germline V CDR1 and CDR2: MGHDK, SYGVNS. CDR3 size: 15 residues. Trimming removed 4 bases at V and 2 bases at J, with 12 bases between. The CDR3 DNA reads as TGTGCCAGCAGTGCGGACAGTCCCCCCTACAATGAGCAGTTCTTC. Amino acid sequence: CASSADSPPYNEQFF.

The chain recombines TRBV5-6 with TRBJ1-5, with 7 bases matching TRBD1. This CDR3 comprises 15 residues. V gave up 3 bases and J gave up 0 bases; unmatched junction bases: 3. The V gene's germline CDR1 is SGHDT and CDR2 YYEEEE. The CDR3 sequence is CASSSYRGSNQPQHF. DNA for the CDR3: TGTGCCAGCAGCTCATACAGGGGTAGCAATCAGCCCCAGCATTTT.

The rearrangement joins TRBV7-2 to TRBJ2-3; 10 nucleotides match TRBD2. The CDR3 consists of 16 residues. With V trimmed by 6 bases and J by 2 bases, 8 bases remained unmatched. Germline-derived CDR1 and CDR2 are SGHTA and FQGNSA. CDR3: CASRYLAGVITDTQYF. The CDR3 DNA reads as TGTGCCAGCAGGTACCTAGCGGGGGTTATCACAGATACGCAGTATTTT.

This sequence joins TRBV30 and TRBJ2-1; 10 bases agree with TRBD2. After removal of 0 bases from V and 4 bases from J, the junction contained 6 bases not matched to a gene. Germline V gives CDR1 GTSNPN, CDR2 SVGIG (reference sequence). This CDR3 is 16 amino acids long. DNA for the CDR3: TGTGCCTGGAGTGTTGGGGGTAGCGGGAGGTACAATGAGCAGTTCTTC. Its protein is CAWSVGGSGRYNEQFF.

CDR3 region: CASRLAGVSGGGTQYF. DNA of the CDR3: TGTGCAAGTCGCCTAGCGGGGGTTAGCGGGGGAGGTACGCAGTATTTT. The chain links TRBV12-2 to TRBJ2-3; TRBD2, the table's D call, lacks a check against the DNA. TRBV12-2 is described as a pseudogene. The CDR3 spans 16 residues.

The V and J genes are TRBV7-2 and TRBJ2-3; 10 bases agree with TRBD2. Germline V gives CDR1 SGHTA, CDR2 FQGNSA. The junction had 10 bases not matched to a gene; V was cut back by 7 bases and J by 6 bases. This CDR3 is 15 amino acids long. The CDR3 bases are TGTGCCAGCACGCTCTCGGCTAGCGGGGGTGATACGCAGTATTTT. Translated: CASTLSASGGDTQYF.

J is TRBJ2-5 and V is TRBV5-8; a weak D match, TRBD1 (5 bases). V shed 1 base and J shed 5 bases, with 9 bases lying between them. The CDR3 consists of 13 residues. Germline-derived CDR1 and CDR2 are SGHTS and YDEGEE. CDR3: CASSLRQRETQYF. Written as DNA, the CDR3 is TGTGCCAGCAGCTTGAGACAGAGGGAGACCCAGTACTTC.

The chain employs TRBV19 and TRBJ2-3; 10 bases line up with TRBD1. CDR1 and CDR2 (germline): LNHDA, SQIVND (reference sequence). This CDR3 is built from 15 residues. After removal of 9 bases from V and 2 bases from J, the junction contained 8 bases not matched to a gene. The CDR3 protein is CASGRQGASTDTQYF. CDR3 in DNA: TGTGCCAGCGGCCGACAGGGGGCTTCCACAGATACGCAGTATTTT.

The chain couples TRBV9 to TRBJ2-2, with D maybe TRBD2 (6 bases). CDR3 length: 17 amino acids. CDR1 SGDLS and CDR2 YYNGEE come from the germline V gene. Trimming left V 4 bases short and J 1 base short, with 17 bases between. The CDR3 protein is CASSTGTPVMNTGELFF. CDR3 coding DNA: TGTGCCAGCAGCACGGGGACTCCCGTGATGAACACCGGGGAGCTGTTTTTT.

The chain uses TRBV2 and TRBJ1-2; 8 nucleotides agree with TRBD1. With V trimmed by 7 bases and J by 3 bases, 4 bases remained unmatched. Per germline, CDR1 SNHLY and CDR2 FYNNEI. The CDR3 is made up of 13 amino acids. Here the CDR3 DNA reads TGTGCCAGCATTTCACAGGGGGACTATGGCTACACCTTC. It translates to CASISQGDYGYTF.

The rearrangement joins TRBV10-3 to TRBJ2-1; TRBD2 matches 8 bases. From germline, CDR1 is ENHRY and CDR2 SYGVKD. The CDR3 consists of 16 residues. V shed 4 bases, J shed 4 bases, and the junction held 9 bases outside the gene matches. CDR3 in DNA: TGTGCCATCAGTGGCGGCGGGCTAGCGGGTTACAATGAGCAGTTCTTC. Translation: CAISGGGLAGYNEQFF.

This chain connects TRBV18 to TRBJ2-3; TRBD2 aligns across 7 bases. Germline CDR1 and CDR2: KGHSH and LQKENI. The CDR3 length is 14 residues. Trimming took 6 bases from V and 9 from J; bases not matched to a gene: 12. In DNA, the CDR3 is TGTGCCAGCTCTCCGGGGACTACAAGGGAAACGCAGTATTTT. Protein product: CASSPGTTRETQYF.

The table lists this clone with a count of one. V is TRBV2 and J is TRBJ2-5, with unresolved D. Trimming took off 4 bases at V and 7 bases at J, with 7 bases between the two ends. Germline CDR1 is SNHLY and CDR2 is FYNNEI. The CDR3 contains 11 residues. The CDR3 nucleotides read TGTGCCAGCAGTGCCGGCGGGACCCAGTACTTC. It yields the protein CASSAGGTQYF.

The chain is built from TRBV11-2 and TRBJ1-1, with 8 bases fitting TRBD1. The germline V gene has CDR1 SGHAT and CDR2 FQNNGV. The CDR3 runs 15 residues. V gave up 4 bases and J gave up 11 bases; unmatched junction bases: 15. CDR3: CASSSNRGAEQGAFF. The CDR3 nucleotides are TGTGCCAGCAGCTCAAACAGGGGGGCCGAGCAGGGGGCTTTCTTT.

This clone was seen more than once but under ten times. The V and J genes are TRBV29-1 and TRBJ2-7, with D tentatively TRBD1 (6 bases). The germline V gene has CDR1 SQVTM and CDR2 ANQGSEA. Trimming pared 3 bases from V and 2 bases from J, leaving 11 bases between. The CDR3 is 13 residues long. CDR3 DNA sequence: TGCAGCGTTGACAAGACAGGAACCTACGAGCAGTACTTC. It translates to CSVDKTGTYEQYF.

CDR3 DNA sequence: TGTGCCAGCAGTTACGGGACAGGATGGAATGAGCAGTTCTTC. The encoded protein is CASSYGTGWNEQFF. The gene calls are TRBV6-5 and TRBJ2-1, with 8 bases lining up with TRBD1. The length of the CDR3 is 14 residues. V shed 2 bases, J shed 7 bases, and the junction held 4 bases outside the gene matches. CDR1 MNHEY and CDR2 SVGAGI come from the germline V gene.

The V and J genes are TRBV12-5 and TRBJ1-2, with D possibly TRBD1 on 6 matching bases. Germline V gene lookup returns CDR1 LGHNT and CDR2 FRNRAP. The CDR3 consists of 13 residues. The V end was cut by 6 bases, the J end by 3 bases, with 11 bases between. CDR3 in amino acids: CASGETGYYGYTF. Here the CDR3 DNA reads TGTGCTAGTGGCGAGACAGGATACTATGGCTACACCTTC.